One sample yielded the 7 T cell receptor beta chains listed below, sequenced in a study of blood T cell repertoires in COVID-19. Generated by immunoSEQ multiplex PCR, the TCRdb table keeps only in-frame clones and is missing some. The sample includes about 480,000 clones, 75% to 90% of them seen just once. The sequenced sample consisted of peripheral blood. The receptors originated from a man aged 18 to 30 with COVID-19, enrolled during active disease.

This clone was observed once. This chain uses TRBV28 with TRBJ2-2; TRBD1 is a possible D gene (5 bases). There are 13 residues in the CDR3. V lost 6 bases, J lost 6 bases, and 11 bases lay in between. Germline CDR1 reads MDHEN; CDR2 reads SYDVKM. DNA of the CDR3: TGTGCCAGCAGATCATCAGGGTCCGGGGAGCTGTTTTTT. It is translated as CASRSSGSGELFF.

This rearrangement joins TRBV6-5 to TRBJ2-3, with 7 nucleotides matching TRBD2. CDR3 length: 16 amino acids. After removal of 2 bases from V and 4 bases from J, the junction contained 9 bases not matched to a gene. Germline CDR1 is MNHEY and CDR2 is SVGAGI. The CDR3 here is CASSYLGAGPSDTQYF. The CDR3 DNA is TGTGCCAGCAGTTACCTAGGAGCGGGGCCTTCAGATACGCAGTATTTT.

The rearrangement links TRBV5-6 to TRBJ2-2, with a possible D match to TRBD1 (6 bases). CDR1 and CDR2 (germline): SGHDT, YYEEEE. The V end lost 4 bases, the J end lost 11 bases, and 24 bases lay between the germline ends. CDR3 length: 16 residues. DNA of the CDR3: TGTGCCAGCAGCGCGATCGGCGAACAGGGCGGGTTCGAGCTGTTTTTT. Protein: CASSAIGEQGGFELFF.

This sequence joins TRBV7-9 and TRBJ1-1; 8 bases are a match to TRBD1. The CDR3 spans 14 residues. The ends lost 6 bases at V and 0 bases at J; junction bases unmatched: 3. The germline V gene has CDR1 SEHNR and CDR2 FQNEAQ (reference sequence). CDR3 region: CASRPGGLNTEAFF. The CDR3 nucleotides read TGTGCCAGCAGGCCAGGGGGCTTGAACACTGAAGCTTTCTTT.

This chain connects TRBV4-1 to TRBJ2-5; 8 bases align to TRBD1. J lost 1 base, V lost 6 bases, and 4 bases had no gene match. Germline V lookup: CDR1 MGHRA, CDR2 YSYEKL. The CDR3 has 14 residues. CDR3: CASRRGTGQETQYF. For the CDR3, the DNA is TGCGCCAGCAGAAGGGGGACAGGCCAAGAGACCCAGTACTTC.

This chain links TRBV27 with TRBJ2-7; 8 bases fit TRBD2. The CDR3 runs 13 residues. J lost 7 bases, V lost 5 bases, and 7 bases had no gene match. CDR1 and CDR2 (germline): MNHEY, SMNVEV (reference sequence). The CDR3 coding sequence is TGTGCCAGCAGTGGAGTCCCTAGCGGGGAGCAGTACTTC. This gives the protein CASSGVPSGEQYF.

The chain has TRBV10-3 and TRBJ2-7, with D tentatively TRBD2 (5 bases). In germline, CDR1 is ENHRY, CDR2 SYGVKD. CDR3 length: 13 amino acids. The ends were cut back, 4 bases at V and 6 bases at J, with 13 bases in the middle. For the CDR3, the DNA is TGTGCCATCAGTGGCACTAGTGACGGCGAGCAGTACTTC. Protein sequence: CAISGTSDGEQYF.